Below are 3 T cell receptor beta chains sequenced from a single sample in a study of blood T cell repertoires in COVID-19 (dated by TCRdb to 2018 to 2021). Library preparation was by the immunoSEQ multiplex PCR assay. TCRdb stores this immuneACCESS table with in-frame sequences only. Part of the clones is absent; in the studies checked, under half of the shortfall reflects unresolved V genes, and no reason is known for the rest. The sample table contains 55,000 to 80,000 clones; only one count was recorded for around 80% of them. The ten largest clones take up approximately 15% of the sample. What was sequenced was peripheral blood. Receptor source: a man in his sixties with COVID-19, enrolled during active disease.

The gene calls are TRBV2 and TRBJ2-7; 9 bases are shared with TRBD2. CDR1 and CDR2 from the germline V gene are SNHLY and FYNNEI. Losses at the gene ends were 2 bases for V and 6 bases for J; bases not matched to a gene: 8. The CDR3 sequence is 15 residues long. CDR3 coding DNA: TGTGCCAGCAGTGAAAGCGGGGGGACGCTACGCGAGCAGTACTTC. Protein sequence: CASSESGGTLREQYF. The full variable domain, with the rest looked up from reference TRBV2 and TRBJ2-7, is EPEVTQTPSHQVTQMGQEVILRCVPISNHLYFYWYRQILGQKVEFLVSFYNNEISEKSEIFDDQFSVERPDGSNFTLKIRSTKLEDSAMYFCASSESGGTLREQYFGPGTRLTVT.

The chain employs TRBV6-6 and TRBJ2-5, with D unclear. The CDR3 runs to 12 residues. Trimming left V 8 bases short and J 1 base short, with 8 bases between. Germline V gene sequence: CDR1 MNHNY, CDR2 SVGAGI (reference sequence). CDR3 nucleotides: TGTGCCAGCCGGAGCCCCCAAGAGACCCAGTACTTC. This sequence encodes CASRSPQETQYF.

This clone has a single count. The chain employs TRBV13 and TRBJ2-3; D perhaps matches TRBD2 (5 bases). The CDR3 runs 15 residues. CDR1 PRHDT and CDR2 FYEKMQ come from the germline V gene (reference sequence). V lost 5 bases to trimming and J lost 5 bases, with 17 bases between them. The CDR3 loop reads CASSEGLLIRDTQYF. CDR3 DNA: TGTGCCAGCAGCGAAGGACTGCTGATCCGAGATACGCAGTATTTT.